This T cell receptor beta chain comes out of a study of T cell responses to AZD1222 COVID-19 vaccine. Study conclusions and caveats: When two AZD1222 doses had been given, Spike-specific TCR breadth and depth rose.

Between the trimmed V and J ends, which lost 4 bases and 8 bases, there was a span of 13 bases. This CDR3 contains 13 residues. CDR1 is MNHEY, CDR2 SVGAGI, per germline. Clones were read by immunoSEQ multiplex PCR, and TCRdb kept only the in-frame ones, dropping some. Altogether around 170,000 clones are present, approximately 90% being singletons, with the ten largest covering 0.99%. The count of this clone is one. Its target is unknown. The sequencing here drew on peripheral blood, taken on day 0 of AZD1222 vaccination. The sequence was collected from an adult in good health. This chain connects TRBV6-5 to TRBJ2-3, with D tentatively TRBD1 (5 bases). For the CDR3, the DNA is TGTGCCAGCAGTTCAAGCTCGCAGGGTACGCAGTATTTT. As protein: CASSSSSQGTQYF.